A selection of T cell receptor beta chains follows, all from one sample in a study of OX40 agonist ivuxolimab in advanced cancers. Measured with immunoSEQ multiplex PCR; TCRdb has only the in-frame clones, and not every one. The sample includes tens of thousands of clones, roughly 80% of them seen just once. This specimen was CD4+ or CD8+ T cells sorted from blood, taken in a trial of the OX40 agonist ivuxolimab. The receptors shown here come from an adult with an advanced solid tumor such as melanoma, head and neck, liver or kidney cancer. The CDR3 runs from the conserved cysteine through the conserved F or W. The order of the fields is V gene, D gene, J gene, clone size, CDR3 DNA, CDR3 protein. The D gene is left open where the match is weak. Rows may omit the clone size; those that give it use once, few, many or a size class.

TRBV7-9	-	TRBJ2-5	once	TGTGCCAGCAGCTTTCCTCATTCGGTTTCCGGGGGGCGAGTGGAGACCCAGTACTTC	CASSFPHSVSGGRVETQYF
TRBV19	-	TRBJ2-7	-	TGTGCCAGTAGTATAGGCGGGGACGTCTACGAGCAGTACTTC	CASSIGGDVYEQYF
TRBV11-3	-	TRBJ1-2	-	TGTGCCAGCAGCTTAGGGACGAACGGCTACACCTTC	CASSLGTNGYTF
TRBV11-2	TRBD1	TRBJ1-6	-	TGTGCCAGCAGCTTCGGGACAGGGTCGCCCCTCCACTTT	CASSFGTGSPLHF
TRBV15	TRBD2	TRBJ2-1	-	TGTGCCACCAGCAGAGATAGAAGCGGGAGCTCCTACAATGAGCAGTTCTTC	CATSRDRSGSSYNEQFF
TRBV29-1	-	TRBJ1-2	-	TGCAGCGTTGATCTCGCTTACTATGGCTACACCTTC	CSVDLAYYGYTF
TRBV19	-	TRBJ1-3	-	TGTGCCAGTAGTATAGTCGGGTCTGGAAACACCATATATTTT	CASSIVGSGNTIYF
TRBV9	TRBD2	TRBJ2-1	-	TGTGCCAGCAGCGTATTAGCGGGCGCCAGCTCCTACAATGAGCAGTTCTTC	CASSVLAGASSYNEQFF
TRBV29-1	-	TRBJ2-7	medium-sized	TGCAGCGTTGACGACAGGAGCTCCTACGAGCAGTACTTC	CSVDDRSSYEQYF
TRBV7-9	-	TRBJ2-7	-	TGTGCCAGCAGCTCGCCCTACGAGCAGTACTTC	CASSSPYEQYF
TRBV6-5	TRBD1	TRBJ1-6	few	TGTGCCAGCACCACGACAGGGAATTCACCCCTCCACTTT	CASTTTGNSPLHF
TRBV6-5	TRBD1	TRBJ2-7	-	TGTGCCATCGCCCCCGGGACAGGGGGGACCTACGAGCAGTACTTC	CAIAPGTGGTYEQYF
TRBV6-1	TRBD1	TRBJ2-7	-	TGTGCCAGCAGTGAAGCCACAGGGGCTACCTACGAGCAGTACTTC	CASSEATGATYEQYF
TRBV19	TRBD1	TRBJ1-3	-	TGTGCCAGTACCTGGACAGGGCATACTGGAAACACCATATATTTT	CASTWTGHTGNTIYF
TRBV9	-	TRBJ2-7	-	TGTGCCAGCAGCGTAGGTTTCAGTGGGTTCTACGAGCAGTACTTC	CASSVGFSGFYEQYF
TRBV28	-	TRBJ1-1	-	TGTGCCAGCAGTTTGGGCGCCGGAAAGAACACTGAAGCTTTCTTT	CASSLGAGKNTEAFF
TRBV2	TRBD1	TRBJ2-1	-	TGTGCCAGCAGGGGGACAGGGGCTGAGCAGTTCTTC	CASRGTGAEQFF
TRBV28	-	TRBJ2-1	-	TGTGCCAGCAGTTTACCGACAGGACCGTACAATGAGCAGTTCTTC	CASSLPTGPYNEQFF
TRBV15	TRBD1	TRBJ1-2	-	TGTGCCACCAGCCTTCTTAGACAGGGGGCGTGGGGCTACACCTTC	CATSLLRQGAWGYTF
TRBV11-2	-	TRBJ1-4	-	TGTGCCAGCAGCAGCCAAAGAGGGGAAATTAATGAAAAACTGTTTTTT	CASSSQRGEINEKLFF
TRBV18	TRBD1	TRBJ2-2	-	TGTGCCAGCTCACCACGGCTCGTTTGGGACAGGGGACTTAGCGGGGAGCTGTTTTTT	CASSPRLVWDRGLSGELFF
TRBV28	TRBD1	TRBJ1-2	-	TGTGCCAGCAGTCCCAGAGGAGGGGGCTTTTCTACCTATGGCTACACCTTC	CASSPRGGGFSTYGYTF
TRBV7-6	TRBD1	TRBJ2-1	-	TGTGCCAGCAGCTTGGGCAGGGGGCACAATGAGCAGTTCTTC	CASSLGRGHNEQFF
TRBV6-6	-	TRBJ2-2	-	TGTGCCAGCAGGCCAAACACCGGGGAGCTGTTTTTT	CASRPNTGELFF
TRBV6-6	TRBD1	TRBJ1-1	once	TGTGCCAGCAGTTACTCCGGGACAGGAGGCACTGAAGCTTTCTTT	CASSYSGTGGTEAFF
TRBV6-1	-	TRBJ2-7	-	TGTGCCACCCGGGACTTATTCTACGAGCAGTACTTC	CATRDLFYEQYF
TRBV2	-	TRBJ1-4	-	TGTGCCAGCAGTGAAGTAGTCAGCGTTGCAACTAATGAAAAACTGTTTTTT	CASSEVVSVATNEKLFF
TRBV11-2	-	TRBJ2-7	few	TGTGCCAGCAGCTTGAGCAGGGCCTACGAGCAGTACTTC	CASSLSRAYEQYF
TRBV6-1	-	TRBJ1-5	-	TGTGCCAGCAGTGAAGAGGGGCCACCTAATCAGCCCCAGCATTTT	CASSEEGPPNQPQHF
TRBV6-1	TRBD1	TRBJ1-1	-	TGTGCCAGCAGTGAGACCCCGACAGGGCTGTTTCCTGAAGCTTTCTTT	CASSETPTGLFPEAFF
TRBV11-2	TRBD1	TRBJ2-7	-	TGTGCCAGCAGCGTAGGGACAGGACCCTACGAGCAGTACTTC	CASSVGTGPYEQYF
TRBV11-1	-	TRBJ2-1	-	TGTGCCAGCAGCTTCAGTAATGAGCAGTTCTTC	CASSFSNEQFF
TRBV27	TRBD1	TRBJ1-5	-	TGTGCCAGCAGTCGGGACAGGTACCAGTATAGCAATCAGCCCCAGCATTTT	CASSRDRYQYSNQPQHF
TRBV4-1	-	TRBJ2-3	-	TGCGCCAGCAGCCCCTCTCGGCCATCCACAGATACGCAGTATTTT	CASSPSRPSTDTQYF
TRBV5-4	TRBD2	TRBJ2-7	-	TGTGCCAGCAGCGGGGGGACTAGCGGTAGGAACGAGCAGTACTTC	CASSGGTSGRNEQYF